A single sample gave rise to the 20 T cell receptor beta chains below, sequenced in a study of glioma-infiltrating T cells after dendritic cell vaccination. Sequencing used immunoSEQ multiplex PCR; TCRdb keeps in-frame clones, though not all of them. The data show roughly 80,000 clones, about 90% seen once. The sequencing here drew on blood, taken before dendritic cell vaccination. These receptors all stem from a human donor with glioblastoma.

This chain uses TRBV9 with TRBJ1-6; D remains ambiguous. This CDR3 region has 17 residues. Germline CDR1 reads SGDLS; CDR2 reads YYNGEE. The V gene lost 3 bases and the J gene lost 0 bases, with 13 bases spanning the gap. CDR3 nucleotides: TGTGCCAGCAGCGACGACATAAGAAGCTCCTATAATTCACCCCTCCACTTT. This codes for CASSDDIRSSYNSPLHF.

The CDR3 region has the DNA TGTGCCAGCAGTCGGACACCGTACGAGCAGTACTTC. Translating it yields CASSRTPYEQYF. The chain joins TRBV6-5 to TRBJ2-7; maybe TRBD1 (5 bases). Germline CDR1 MNHEY, CDR2 SVGAGI. Trimming took 5 bases from V and 4 from J, leaving 9 bases between them. The CDR3 contains 12 residues.

The chain is built from TRBV5-1 and TRBJ1-5; 7 positions match TRBD1. The CDR3 runs to 13 residues. Germline assignment: CDR1 SGHRS and CDR2 YFSETQ. J was trimmed by 6 bases and V by 4 bases; bases with no gene match: 4. The CDR3 here is CASSEGASQPQHF. DNA of the CDR3: TGCGCCAGCAGCGAGGGGGCGAGTCAGCCCCAGCATTTT.

This CDR3 reads CSALTGRNEQYF. The CDR3 nucleotides are TGCAGCGCCCTGACAGGGAGGAACGAGCAGTACTTC. The rearrangement uses TRBV29-1 and TRBJ2-5, with D perhaps TRBD1 (7 bases). The J call may be faulty, since TRBJ2-7 better matches the DNA end. In germline, CDR1 is SQVTM, CDR2 ANQGSEA. The CDR3 loop spans 12 amino acids.

V is TRBV5-1 and J is TRBJ1-5, with D perhaps TRBD1 (5 bases). The CDR3 sequence is 13 residues long. CDR1 is SGHRS and CDR2 is YFSETQ in the germline V gene. V was clipped by 1 base and J by 6 bases, with 8 bases between them. The CDR3 loop is CASSLQGSQPQHF. The CDR3 nucleotides read TGCGCCAGCAGCTTGCAGGGATCTCAGCCCCAGCATTTT.

The chain employs TRBV6-9 and TRBJ1-2; D is undetermined. The CDR3 runs 15 residues. The germline V gene has CDR1 MNHGY and CDR2 SVAAGI. V lost 3 bases and J 4 bases, leaving 15 bases between the germline ends. The chain's CDR3 is CASSYDRVTGYGYTF. CDR3 DNA sequence: TGTGCCAGCAGTTACGACCGGGTCACGGGCTATGGCTACACCTTC.

This clone was seen a single time. The chain combines TRBV5-4 with TRBJ2-5; TRBD2 agrees at 10 bases. Near its end, the DNA agrees better with TRBJ2-7, so the J call may be wrong. Germline CDR1 is SGHNT and CDR2 is YYREEE (reference sequence). This CDR3 region has 15 residues. CDR3 loop: CASQAAAGGFYEQYF. In DNA form, the CDR3 reads TGTGCCAGCCAAGCGGCAGCGGGGGGGTTCTACGAGCAGTACTTC.

This rearrangement joins TRBV4-2 to TRBJ1-5, with TRBD1 identical over 7 bases. The CDR3 consists of 16 residues. From germline, CDR1 is LGHNA and CDR2 YNFKEQ. V was clipped by 0 bases and J by 5 bases; unmatched bases: 7. The CDR3 coding sequence is TGTGCCAGCAGCCAAGAGTTTGACAGGGCCGATCAGCCCCAGCATTTT. Translation: CASSQEFDRADQPQHF.

The chain uses TRBV9 and TRBJ1-4; no clear D. This CDR3 region has 15 residues. V dropped 0 bases and J dropped 4 bases, with 10 bases sitting between them. The germline gives CDR1 SGDLS, CDR2 YYNGEE. The CDR3 loop is CASSVGGGSNEKLFF. The CDR3 bases are TGTGCCAGCAGCGTAGGCGGAGGGAGTAATGAAAAACTGTTTTTT.

Notes on this clone: The junction shows a germline mismatch at one end, possibly a read error. The rearrangement links TRBV6-6 to TRBJ2-1, with 9 nucleotides matching TRBD2. The CDR3 is made up of 11 amino acids. Germline V gene lookup returns CDR1 MNHNY and CDR2 SVGAGI (reference sequence). The CDR3 spells CASSEAGGPVF. The CDR3, as DNA: TGTGCCAGCAGCGAGGCGGGGGGGCCTGTCTTC.

This chain uses TRBV19 with TRBJ1-2; 7 bases match TRBD1. Germline CDR1 is LNHDA and CDR2 is SQIVND (reference sequence). J lost 6 bases, V lost 5 bases, and 12 bases had no gene match. The CDR3 spans 15 residues. CDR3 coding DNA: TGTGCCAGTAGTTCGGGACAGACCACGCTCGATGGCTACACCTTC. Protein product: CASSSGQTTLDGYTF.

Turning to this clone: At one end the junction does not follow the germline gene, possibly because of a read error. The same CDR3 can be traced to other DNA sequences in this sample. The rearrangement links TRBV30 to TRBJ1-5; 9 bases are shared with TRBD1. CDR1 is GTSNPN, CDR2 SVGIG, per germline (reference sequence). This CDR3 spans 14 amino acids. CDR3 region: CAWSPGTGNQPQHF. The CDR3 DNA sequence: TGTGCCTGGAGCCCCGGGACAGGGAATCAGCCCCAACATTTT.

V and J are TRBV14 and TRBJ2-5; perhaps TRBD1 as D (5 bases). This CDR3 region has 18 residues. The germline CDR1 and CDR2 sequences are SGHDN and FVKESK. Deletions cut 1 base from V and 1 base from J, with 19 bases between. This CDR3 reads CASSQASGFLLLQETQYF. CDR3 in DNA: TGTGCCAGCAGCCAAGCCTCAGGGTTCCTTCTGCTCCAAGAGACCCAGTACTTC.

J is TRBJ2-7 and V is TRBV6-5, with TRBD2 matching over 13 bases. The J segment lost 3 bases and the V segment lost 6 bases, leaving 2 bases of the junction unmatched. The CDR3 spans 14 residues. Per the germline V gene, CDR1 is MNHEY and CDR2 is SVGAGI. The CDR3 sequence is CASSGLAGDYEQYF. In nucleotides, the CDR3 is TGTGCCAGCAGCGGACTAGCGGGAGACTACGAGCAGTACTTC.

The chain recombines TRBV6-5 with TRBJ1-5; D is possibly TRBD1 (6 bases). V was trimmed by 0 bases and J by 1 base, leaving 7 bases between them. The CDR3 runs 15 residues. Germline lookup yields CDR1 MNHEY and CDR2 SVGAGI. CDR3 DNA sequence: TGTGCCAGCAGTTACTCGAGGGGGAGCAATCAGCCCCAGCATTTT. As protein: CASSYSRGSNQPQHF.

This clone was recorded only once. CDR3 in amino acids: CASSLGGGFQETQYF. CDR3 sequence (DNA): TGCGCCAGCAGCTTGGGGGGAGGTTTCCAAGAGACCCAGTACTTC. This chain joins TRBV5-1 and TRBJ2-5; tentatively, D is TRBD2 (6 bases). V dropped 0 bases and J dropped 1 base, with 10 bases sitting between them. Germline V gene sequence: CDR1 SGHRS, CDR2 YFSETQ. The length of the CDR3 is 15 residues.

The chain combines TRBV27 with TRBJ1-2; the match to TRBD1 covers 12 bases. This CDR3 region has 14 residues. From germline, CDR1 is MNHEY and CDR2 SMNVEV (reference sequence). V gave up 6 bases and J gave up 7 bases; unmatched junction bases: 6. The CDR3 reads CASRGTGGASGYTF. CDR3 bases: TGTGCCAGCAGGGGGACAGGGGGCGCCTCTGGCTACACCTTC.

The rearrangement joins TRBV19 to TRBJ1-1; perhaps TRBD1 as D (5 bases). V lost 6 bases, J lost 4 bases, and 12 bases lay in between. Germline V lookup: CDR1 LNHDA, CDR2 SQIVND (reference sequence). CDR3 length: 13 residues. CDR3 sequence: CASRMGGGTEAFF. In DNA, the CDR3 is TGTGCCAGTAGAATGGGGGGAGGCACTGAAGCTTTCTTT.

The rearrangement uses TRBV4-2 and TRBJ2-5; 13 bases agree with TRBD2. The CDR3 is 15 amino acids. The germline CDR1 and CDR2 sequences are LGHNA and YNFKEQ. The trim removed 4 bases at V and 3 bases at J, leaving 2 bases unmatched. DNA for the CDR3: TGTGCCAGCAGCCCAACTAGCGGGAGGGAAGAGACCCAGTACTTC. Translated, it gives CASSPTSGREETQYF.

This sequence joins TRBV2 and TRBJ1-2; 7 bases match TRBD1. The length of the CDR3 is 14 residues. V shed 6 bases, J shed 2 bases, and the junction held 6 bases outside the gene matches. Germline values: CDR1 SNHLY, CDR2 FYNNEI. The CDR3 loop reads CASSRETGNYGYTF. The DNA of the CDR3 is TGTGCCAGCAGCAGGGAGACAGGGAACTATGGCTACACCTTC.